What follows is one TCR beta chain and its context. This sample is drawn from a study of control samples from healthy donors and cancer patients. Germline V gene sequence: CDR1 LGHNA, CDR2 YSLEER. The V and J ends lost 3 bases and 6 bases respectively, with 8 bases between them. The CDR3 is 12 amino acids. The data were produced by immunoSEQ multiplex PCR, yet TCRdb's version contains in-frame clones alone and is incomplete. The sample has approximately 69,000 clones, approximately 89% seen once; the top ten hold around 5.1%. Sequences were obtained from PBMCs. The TCR was taken from a man in his fifties or sixties with colorectal cancer. The rearrangement uses TRBV4-3 and TRBJ1-1; no reliable D call. The CDR3 sequence: CASSHRGAEAFF. CDR3 in DNA: TGCGCCAGCAGCCATCGTGGGGCTGAAGCTTTCTTT.